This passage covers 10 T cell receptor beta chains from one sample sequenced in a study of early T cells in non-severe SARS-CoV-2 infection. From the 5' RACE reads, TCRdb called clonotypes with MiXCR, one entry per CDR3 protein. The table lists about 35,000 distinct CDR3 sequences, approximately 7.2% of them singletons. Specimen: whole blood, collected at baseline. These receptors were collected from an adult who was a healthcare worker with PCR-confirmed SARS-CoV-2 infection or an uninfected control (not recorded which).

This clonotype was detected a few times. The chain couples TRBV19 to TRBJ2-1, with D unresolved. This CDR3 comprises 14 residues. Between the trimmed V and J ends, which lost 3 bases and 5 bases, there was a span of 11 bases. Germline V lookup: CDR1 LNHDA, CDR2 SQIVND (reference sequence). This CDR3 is CASSIVRQDNEQFF. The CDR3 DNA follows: TGTGCCAGTAGTATCGTCAGGCAAGACAATGAGCAGTTCTTC.

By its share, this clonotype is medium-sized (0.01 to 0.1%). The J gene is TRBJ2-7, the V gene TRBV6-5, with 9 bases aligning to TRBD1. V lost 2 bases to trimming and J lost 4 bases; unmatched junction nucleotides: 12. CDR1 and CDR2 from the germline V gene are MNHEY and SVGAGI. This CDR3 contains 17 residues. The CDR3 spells CASSYGVTGTGLYEQYF. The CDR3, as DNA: TGTGCCAGCAGTTACGGCGTTACCGGGACAGGGTTGTACGAGCAGTACTTC.

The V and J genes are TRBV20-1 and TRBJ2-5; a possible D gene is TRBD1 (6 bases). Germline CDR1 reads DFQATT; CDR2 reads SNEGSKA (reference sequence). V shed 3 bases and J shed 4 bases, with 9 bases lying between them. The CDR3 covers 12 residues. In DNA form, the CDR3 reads TGCAGTGCTAGCAAGGGGGTAGAGACCCAGTACTTC. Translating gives CSASKGVETQYF.

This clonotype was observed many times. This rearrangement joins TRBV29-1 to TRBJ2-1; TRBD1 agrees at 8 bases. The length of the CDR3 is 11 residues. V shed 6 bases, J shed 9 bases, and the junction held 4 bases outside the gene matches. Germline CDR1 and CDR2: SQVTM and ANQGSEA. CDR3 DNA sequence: TGCAGCGTGGACAGGGAAGCTGAGCAGTTCTTC. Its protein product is CSVDREAEQFF.

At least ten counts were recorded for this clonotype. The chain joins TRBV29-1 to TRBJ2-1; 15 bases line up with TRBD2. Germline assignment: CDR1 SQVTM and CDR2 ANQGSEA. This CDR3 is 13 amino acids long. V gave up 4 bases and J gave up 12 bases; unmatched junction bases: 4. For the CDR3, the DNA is TGCAGCGTTGGGACTAGCGGGGGGGCAGGGCAGTTCTTC. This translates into CSVGTSGGAGQFF.

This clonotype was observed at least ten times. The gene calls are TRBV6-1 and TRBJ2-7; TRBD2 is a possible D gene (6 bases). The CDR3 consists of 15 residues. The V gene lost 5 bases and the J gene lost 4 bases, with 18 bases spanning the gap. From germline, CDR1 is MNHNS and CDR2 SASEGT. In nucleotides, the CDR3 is TGTGCCAGCAGTACCATCGGTTGGGGAGGATACGAGCAGTACTTC. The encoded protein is CASSTIGWGGYEQYF.

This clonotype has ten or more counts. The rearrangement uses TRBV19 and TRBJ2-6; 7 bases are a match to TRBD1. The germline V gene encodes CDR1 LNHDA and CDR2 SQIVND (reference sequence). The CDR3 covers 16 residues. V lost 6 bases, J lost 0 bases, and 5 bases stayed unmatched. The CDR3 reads CASRDRLLSGANVLTF. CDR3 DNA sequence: TGTGCCAGTAGGGACAGGCTTCTCTCTGGGGCCAACGTCCTGACTTTC.

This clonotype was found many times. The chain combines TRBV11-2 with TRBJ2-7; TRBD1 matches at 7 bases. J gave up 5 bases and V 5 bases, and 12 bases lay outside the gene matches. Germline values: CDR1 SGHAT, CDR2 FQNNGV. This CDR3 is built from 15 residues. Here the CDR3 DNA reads TGTGCCAGCAGCACCGGCGACAGGGAAGGAGACGAGCAGTACTTC. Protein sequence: CASSTGDREGDEQYF.

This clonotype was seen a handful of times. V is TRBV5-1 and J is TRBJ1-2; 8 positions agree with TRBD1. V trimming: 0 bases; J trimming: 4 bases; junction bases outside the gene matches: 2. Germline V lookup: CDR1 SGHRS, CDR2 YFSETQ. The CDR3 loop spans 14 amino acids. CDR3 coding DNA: TGCGCCAGCAGCTTGGAAGGACAGGGCTATGGCTACACCTTC. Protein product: CASSLEGQGYGYTF.

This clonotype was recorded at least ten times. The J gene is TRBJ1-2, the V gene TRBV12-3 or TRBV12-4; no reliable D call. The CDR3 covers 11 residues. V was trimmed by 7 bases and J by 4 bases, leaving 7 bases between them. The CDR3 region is CASIRSYGYTF. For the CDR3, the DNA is TGTGCCAGCATCCGGAGCTATGGCTACACCTTC.